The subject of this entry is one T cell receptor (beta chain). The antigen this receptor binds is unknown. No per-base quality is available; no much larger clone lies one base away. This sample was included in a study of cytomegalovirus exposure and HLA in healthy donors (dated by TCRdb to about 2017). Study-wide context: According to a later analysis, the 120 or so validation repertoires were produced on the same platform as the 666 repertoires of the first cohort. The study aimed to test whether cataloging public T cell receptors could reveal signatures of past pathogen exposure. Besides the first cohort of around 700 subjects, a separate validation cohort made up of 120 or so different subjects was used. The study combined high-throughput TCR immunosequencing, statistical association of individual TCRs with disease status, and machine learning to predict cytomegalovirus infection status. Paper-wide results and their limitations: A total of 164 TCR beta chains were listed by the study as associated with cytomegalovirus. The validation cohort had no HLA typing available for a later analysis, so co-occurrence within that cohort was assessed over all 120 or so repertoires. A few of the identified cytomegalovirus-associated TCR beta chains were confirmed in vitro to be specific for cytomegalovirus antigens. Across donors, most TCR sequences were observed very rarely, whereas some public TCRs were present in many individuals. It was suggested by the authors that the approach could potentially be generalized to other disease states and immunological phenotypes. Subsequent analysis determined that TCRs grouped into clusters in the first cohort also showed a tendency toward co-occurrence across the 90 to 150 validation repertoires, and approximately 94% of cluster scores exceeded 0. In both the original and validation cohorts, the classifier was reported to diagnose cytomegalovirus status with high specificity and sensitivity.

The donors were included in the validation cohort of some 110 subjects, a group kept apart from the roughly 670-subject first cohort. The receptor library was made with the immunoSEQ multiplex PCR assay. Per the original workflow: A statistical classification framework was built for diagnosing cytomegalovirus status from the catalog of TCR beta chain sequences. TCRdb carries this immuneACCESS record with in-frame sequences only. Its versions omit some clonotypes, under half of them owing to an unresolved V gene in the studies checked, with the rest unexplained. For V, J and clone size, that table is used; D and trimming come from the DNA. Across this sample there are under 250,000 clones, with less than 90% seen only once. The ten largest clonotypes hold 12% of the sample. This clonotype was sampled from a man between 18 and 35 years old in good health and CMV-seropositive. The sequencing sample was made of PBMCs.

The DNA reads as follows: TGTGCCAGCAGCTTACGGGCAGTAGCTAACTATGGCTACACCTTC. The encoded protein is CASSLRAVANYGYTF. The chain employs TRBV7-2 and TRBJ1-2; the D gene is unclear. CDR3 length: 15 amino acids, cysteine to phenylalanine. This entry keeps only the CDR3 DNA: 45 bases, framed from base 1. As encoded in the germline V gene, CDR1 is SGHTA while CDR2 is FQGNSA. Trimming at the junction amounts to 2 bases on V and 0 bases on J, and the germline ends lie 10 bases apart. With all but the CDR3 taken from the reference TRBV7-2 and TRBJ1-2 genes, the full variable domain is: GAGVSQSPSNKVTEKGKDVELRCDPISGHTALYWYRQSLGQGLEFLIYFQGNSAPDKSGLPSDRFSAERTGGSVSTLTIQRTQQEDSAVYLCASSLRAVANYGYTFGSGTRLTVV.